This is a list of T cell receptor beta chains from one sample in a study of T cell repertoires in ileal Crohn's disease. Method: immunoSEQ multiplex PCR; TCRdb's copy keeps in-frame clones and lacks some. The table lists 4,000 to 6,000 clones, 78% of them singletons, with roughly an eighth in the top ten. Sample: ileal tissue. All receptors come from an adult with Crohn's disease. CDR3s include the opening cysteine and the closing phenylalanine or tryptophan. Where a row states a size, it is once, few, many or the class of an expanded clone; other rows omit it.

CDR3 length	V gene	J gene	clone size	CDR3 protein
16	TRBV5-5	TRBJ1-1	once	CASSSFRTGTNTEAFF
15	TRBV11-2	TRBJ1-1	-	CASSLDPGGGTEAFF
13	TRBV25-1	TRBJ2-2	-	CASSEGEVGELFF
16	TRBV4-1	TRBJ1-4	-	CASSYIQGRDGEKLFF
11	TRBV6-5	TRBJ2-5	-	CASSRGETQYF
14	TRBV30	TRBJ1-5	-	CACAPIFSNQPQHF
17	TRBV5-1	TRBJ2-3	-	CASSIGTSGGARDTQYF
14	TRBV7-9	TRBJ1-4	-	CASSLRGITEKLFF
14	TRBV27	TRBJ1-1	-	CASSTDGQNTEAFF
13	TRBV14	TRBJ1-1	-	CASSLTPNTEAFF
15	TRBV6-1	TRBJ2-2	-	CASTRTGSNTGELFF
17	TRBV21-1	TRBJ1-6	once	CASSLPESEIYGSPLHF
17	TRBV5-1	TRBJ2-1	-	CASSLAGTVSEGNEQFF
12	TRBV30	TRBJ1-1	-	CAWRGTGVGAFF
18	TRBV21-1	TRBJ2-7	-	CASSKAVHRKAYSYEQYF
17	TRBV5-1	TRBJ2-6	-	CASWEGQGIPGANVLTF
15	TRBV6-5	TRBJ1-3	-	CASSGQRVSGNTIYF